This paragraph covers one TCR beta chain sequence. The antigen remains undetermined. They ran version v3.0 of the immunoSEQ assay at survey level. Generated by immunoSEQ multiplex PCR, the TCRdb table keeps only in-frame clones and is missing some. The profile shows about 23,000 clones, around 86% of them singletons. United States facilities provided treatment to all participants with HIV. This specimen belongs to a study of long-term antiretroviral therapy in people with HIV. Study-wide points: Those clones which expanded before ART made up the dominant part of the repertoire at all time points.

This TCR was sampled from a man aged 50-59 years with HIV. Sequencing used unsorted PBMCs, obtained 0.4 years after starting antiretroviral therapy.

The chain's CDR3 is CASSSQGSVSTGELFF. The CDR3 coding sequence is TGTGCCAGCAGCTCACAGGGTTCGGTGAGCACCGGGGAGCTGTTTTTT. The chain links TRBV7-3 to TRBJ2-2, with D tentatively TRBD1 (6 bases). V lost 4 bases, J lost 4 bases, and 16 bases lay in between. The CDR3 runs 16 residues. Germline V gives CDR1 SGHTA, CDR2 FQGTGA.